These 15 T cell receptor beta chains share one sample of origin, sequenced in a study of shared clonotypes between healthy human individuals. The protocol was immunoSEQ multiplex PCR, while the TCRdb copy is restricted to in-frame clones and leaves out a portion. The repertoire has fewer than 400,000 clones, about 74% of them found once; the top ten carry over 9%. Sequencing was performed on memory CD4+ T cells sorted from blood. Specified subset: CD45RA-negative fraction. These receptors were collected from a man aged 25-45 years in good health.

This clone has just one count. CDR3 region: CASSVGGPGFF. CDR3 in DNA: TGTGCCAGCAGTGTGGGGGGACCGGGGTTCTTC. The chain carries TRBV6-1 and TRBJ2-1, with D perhaps TRBD2 (6 bases). Between the trimmed V and J ends, which lost 4 bases and 15 bases, there was a span of 13 bases. The CDR3 is 11 amino acids. Germline assignment: CDR1 MNHNS and CDR2 SASEGT.

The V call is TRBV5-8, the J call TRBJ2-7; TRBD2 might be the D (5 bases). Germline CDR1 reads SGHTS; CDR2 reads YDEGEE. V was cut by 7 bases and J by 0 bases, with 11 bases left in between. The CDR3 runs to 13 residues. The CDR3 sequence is CASREHSSYEQYF. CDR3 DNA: TGTGCCAGCCGGGAACATTCCTCCTACGAGCAGTACTTC. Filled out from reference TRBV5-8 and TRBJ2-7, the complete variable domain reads EAGVTQSPTHLIKTRGQQATLRCSPISGHTSVYWYQQALGLGLQFLLWYDEGEERNRGNFPPRFSGRQFPNYSSELNVNALELEDSALYLCASREHSSYEQYFGPGTRLTVT.

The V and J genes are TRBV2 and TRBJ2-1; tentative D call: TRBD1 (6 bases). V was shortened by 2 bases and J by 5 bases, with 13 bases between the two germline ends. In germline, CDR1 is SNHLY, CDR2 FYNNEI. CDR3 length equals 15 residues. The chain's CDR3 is CASSERQVGNNEQFF. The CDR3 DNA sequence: TGTGCCAGCAGTGAAAGACAGGTTGGGAACAATGAGCAGTTCTTC.

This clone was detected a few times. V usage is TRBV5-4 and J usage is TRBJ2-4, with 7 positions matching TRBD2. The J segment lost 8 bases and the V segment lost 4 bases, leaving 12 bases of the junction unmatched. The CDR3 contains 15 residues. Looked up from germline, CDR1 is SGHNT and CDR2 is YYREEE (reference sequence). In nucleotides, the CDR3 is TGTGCCAGCAGCCAATCGTTTTGGGGGGGTGACATTCAGTACTTC. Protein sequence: CASSQSFWGGDIQYF.

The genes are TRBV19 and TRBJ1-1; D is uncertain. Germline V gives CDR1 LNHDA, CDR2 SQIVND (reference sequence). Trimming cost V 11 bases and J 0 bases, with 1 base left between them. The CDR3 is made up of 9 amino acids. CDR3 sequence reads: CALNTEAFF. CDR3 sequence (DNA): TGTGCCCTGAACACTGAAGCTTTCTTT.

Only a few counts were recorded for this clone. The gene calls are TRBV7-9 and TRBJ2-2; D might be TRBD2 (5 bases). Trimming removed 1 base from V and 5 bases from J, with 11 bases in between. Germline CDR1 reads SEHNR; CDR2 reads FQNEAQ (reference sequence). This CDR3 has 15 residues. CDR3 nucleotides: TGTGCCAGCAGCTTAGACAGTCGGAGGACCGGGGAGCTGTTTTTT. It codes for CASSLDSRRTGELFF.

CDR3 in amino acids: CASSSDVNYEQYF. CDR3 in DNA: TGTGCCAGCAGCTCGGACGTTAACTACGAGCAGTACTTC. The gene calls are TRBV5-6 and TRBJ2-7; D remains ambiguous. This CDR3 region has 13 residues. V lost 3 bases, J lost 3 bases, and 10 bases lay in between. In germline, CDR1 is SGHDT, CDR2 YYEEEE.

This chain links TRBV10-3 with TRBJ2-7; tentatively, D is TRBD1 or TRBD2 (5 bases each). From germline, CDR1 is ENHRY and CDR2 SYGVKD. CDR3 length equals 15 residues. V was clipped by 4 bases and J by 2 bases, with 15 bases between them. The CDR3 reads CAISAGLRQTYEQYF. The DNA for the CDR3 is TGTGCCATCAGTGCCGGACTCCGACAGACCTACGAGCAGTACTTC.

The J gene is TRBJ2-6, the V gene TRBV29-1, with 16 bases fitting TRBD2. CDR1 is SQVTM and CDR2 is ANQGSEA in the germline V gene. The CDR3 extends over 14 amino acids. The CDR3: CGTSGRVGANVLTF. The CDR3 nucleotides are TGCGGGACTAGCGGGAGGGTTGGGGCCAACGTCCTGACTTTC.

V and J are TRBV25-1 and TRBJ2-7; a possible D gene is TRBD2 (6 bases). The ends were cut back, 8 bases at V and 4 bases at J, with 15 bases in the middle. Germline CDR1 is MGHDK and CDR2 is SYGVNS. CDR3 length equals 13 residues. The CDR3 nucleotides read TGTGCCAGCTCCCACCCGGGACTTTACGAGCAGTACTTC. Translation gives CASSHPGLYEQYF.

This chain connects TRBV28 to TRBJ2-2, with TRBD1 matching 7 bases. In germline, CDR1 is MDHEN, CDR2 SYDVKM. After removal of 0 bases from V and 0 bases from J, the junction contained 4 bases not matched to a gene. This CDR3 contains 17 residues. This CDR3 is CASSLWRGRTNTGELFF. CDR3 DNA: TGTGCCAGCAGTTTATGGAGGGGGCGTACGAACACCGGGGAGCTGTTTTTT.

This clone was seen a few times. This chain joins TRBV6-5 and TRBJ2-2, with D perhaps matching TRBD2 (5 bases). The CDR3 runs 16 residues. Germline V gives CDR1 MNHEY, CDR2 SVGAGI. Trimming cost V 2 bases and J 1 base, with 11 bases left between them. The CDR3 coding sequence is TGTGCCAGCAGTTACAGGACTTCCGGGAACACCGGGGAGCTGTTTTTT. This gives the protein CASSYRTSGNTGELFF.

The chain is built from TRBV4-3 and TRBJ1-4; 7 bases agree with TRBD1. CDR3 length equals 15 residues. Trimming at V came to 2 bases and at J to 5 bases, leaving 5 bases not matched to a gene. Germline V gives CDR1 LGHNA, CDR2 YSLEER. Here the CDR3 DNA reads TGCGCCAGCAGCCAACAGGGGGTTACGAATGAAAAACTGTTTTTT. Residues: CASSQQGVTNEKLFF.

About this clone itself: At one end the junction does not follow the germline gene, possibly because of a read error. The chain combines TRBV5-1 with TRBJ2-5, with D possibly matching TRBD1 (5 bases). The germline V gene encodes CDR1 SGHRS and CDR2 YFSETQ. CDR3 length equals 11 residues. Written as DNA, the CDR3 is TGCGCCAGCACCAGGGAAGAGATCCAGTACTTC. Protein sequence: CASTREEIQYF. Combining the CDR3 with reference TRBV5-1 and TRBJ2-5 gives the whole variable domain KAGVTQTPRYLIKTRGQQVTLSCSPISGHRSVSWYQQTPGQGLQFLFEYFSETQRNKGNFPGRFSGRQFSNSRSEMNVSTLELGDSALYLCASTREEIQYFGPGTRLLVL.

CDR3 residues: CASRAGLLEVWQYF. CDR3 in DNA: TGTGCCAGCAGAGCCGGACTCCTGGAGGTGTGGCAGTACTTC. The chain combines TRBV27 with TRBJ2-7; the D gene is possibly TRBD2 (5 bases). The CDR3 is made up of 14 amino acids. Germline V gene lookup returns CDR1 MNHEY and CDR2 SMNVEV (reference sequence). The ends were cut back, 6 bases at V and 9 bases at J, with 21 bases in the middle.